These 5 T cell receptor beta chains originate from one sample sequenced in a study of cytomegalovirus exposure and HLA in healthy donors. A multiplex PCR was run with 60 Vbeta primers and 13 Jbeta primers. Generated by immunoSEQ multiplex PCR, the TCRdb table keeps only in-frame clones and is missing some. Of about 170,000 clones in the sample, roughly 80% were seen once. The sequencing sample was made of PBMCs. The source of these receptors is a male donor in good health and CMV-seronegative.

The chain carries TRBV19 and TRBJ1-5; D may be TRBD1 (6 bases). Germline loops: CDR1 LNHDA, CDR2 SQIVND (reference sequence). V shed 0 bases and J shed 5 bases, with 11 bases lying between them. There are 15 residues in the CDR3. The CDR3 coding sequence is TGTGCCAGTAGTATAGATGGGGACAACCATCAGCCCCAGCATTTT. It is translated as CASSIDGDNHQPQHF. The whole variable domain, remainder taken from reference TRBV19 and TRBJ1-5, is DGGITQSPKYLFRKEGQNVTLSCEQNLNHDAMYWYRQDPGQGLRLIYYSQIVNDFQKGDIAEGYSVSREKKESFPLTVTSAQKNPTAFYLCASSIDGDNHQPQHFGDGTRLSIL.

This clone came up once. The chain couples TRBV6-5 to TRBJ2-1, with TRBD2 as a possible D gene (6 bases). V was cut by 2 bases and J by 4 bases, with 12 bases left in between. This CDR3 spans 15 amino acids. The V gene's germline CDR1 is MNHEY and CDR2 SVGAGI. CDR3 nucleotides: TGTGCCAGCAGTTACGATGCCCGGGAGTACAATGAGCAGTTCTTC. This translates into CASSYDAREYNEQFF.

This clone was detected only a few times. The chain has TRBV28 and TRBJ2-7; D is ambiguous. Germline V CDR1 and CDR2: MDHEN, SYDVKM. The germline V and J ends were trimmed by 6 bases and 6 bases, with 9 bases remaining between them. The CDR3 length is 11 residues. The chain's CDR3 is CASRLITEQYF. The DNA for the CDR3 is TGTGCCAGCAGACTGATAACCGAGCAGTACTTC.

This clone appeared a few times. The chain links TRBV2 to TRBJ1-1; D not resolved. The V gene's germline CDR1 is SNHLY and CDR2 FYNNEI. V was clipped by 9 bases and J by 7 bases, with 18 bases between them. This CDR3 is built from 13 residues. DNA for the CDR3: TGTGCCAGACTCTCTCCGGGGAGGAGTGAAGCTTTCTTT. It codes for CARLSPGRSEAFF.

The CDR3 sequence: CASSLGIAGVYQETQYF. CDR3 sequence (DNA): TGTGCCAGCAGCTTGGGGATAGCGGGGGTGTACCAAGAGACCCAGTACTTC. This sequence joins TRBV5-8 and TRBJ2-5; 9 bases match TRBD2. The germline V gene encodes CDR1 SGHTS and CDR2 YDEGEE. V trimming: 0 bases; J trimming: 0 bases; junction bases outside the gene matches: 6. The CDR3 runs 17 residues.